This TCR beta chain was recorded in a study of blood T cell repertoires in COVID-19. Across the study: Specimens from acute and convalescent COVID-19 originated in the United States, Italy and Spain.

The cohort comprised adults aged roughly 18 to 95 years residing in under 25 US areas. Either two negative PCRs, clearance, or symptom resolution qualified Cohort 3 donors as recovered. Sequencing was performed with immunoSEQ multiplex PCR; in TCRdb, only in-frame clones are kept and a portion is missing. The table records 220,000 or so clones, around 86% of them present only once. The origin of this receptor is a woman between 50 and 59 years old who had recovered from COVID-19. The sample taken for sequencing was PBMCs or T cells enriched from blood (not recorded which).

The CDR3 spells CASSPTLAANTGELFF. CDR3 coding DNA: TGCGCCAGCAGCCCCACCCTAGCGGCGAACACCGGGGAGCTGTTTTTT. The gene calls are TRBV5-1 and TRBJ2-2; 7 bases match TRBD2. Per the germline V gene, CDR1 is SGHRS and CDR2 is YFSETQ. The V segment lost 4 bases and the J segment 0 bases; nucleotides outside the gene matches: 6. This CDR3 comprises 16 residues. Full variable domain (outside the CDR3, taken from reference TRBV5-1 and TRBJ2-2): KAGVTQTPRYLIKTRGQQVTLSCSPISGHRSVSWYQQTPGQGLQFLFEYFSETQRNKGNFPGRFSGRQFSNSRSEMNVSTLELGDSALYLCASSPTLAANTGELFFGEGSRLTVL.